The sequence of this T cell receptor beta chain was determined in a study of T cells after posttransplantation cyclophosphamide. V lost 2 bases to trimming and J lost 9 bases; unmatched junction nucleotides: 7. The CDR3 is 15 amino acids. Germline V gene lookup returns CDR1 MNHNY and CDR2 SVGAGI (reference sequence). Method: immunoSEQ multiplex PCR; TCRdb's copy keeps in-frame clones and lacks some. The sample contains 11,000 or so clones, 85% to 95% of which appear only once. The receptor was derived from a man aged 30-40 years in good health and a related stem cell transplant donor. The chain couples TRBV6-6 to TRBJ2-1, with TRBD2 matching over 10 bases. The sample taken for sequencing was naive CD8+ T cells sorted from PBMCs. CDR3 sequence (DNA): TGTGCCAGCAGTTACGGGGTAGCGGGGGGCGCTGAGCAGTTCTTC. Encoded protein: CASSYGVAGGAEQFF.